This TCR beta chain stems from a study of control samples from healthy donors and cancer patients. Method: immunoSEQ multiplex PCR; TCRdb's copy keeps in-frame clones and lacks some. The repertoire holds 130,000 to 150,000 clones, about 91% seen once, with 3% to 3.5% in the top ten. Germline assignment: CDR1 MDHEN and CDR2 SYDVKM. Trimming shortened V by 7 bases and J by 6 bases, and 15 bases separated the two germline ends. This CDR3 region has 13 residues. The sample was blood. V gene TRBV28 combines with J gene TRBJ1-1; D is perhaps TRBD1 (5 bases). The TCR sequence derives from a man aged 25 to 40 in good health. This CDR3 is CASTYLGVPEAFF. Here the CDR3 DNA reads TGTGCCAGCACCTACTTAGGGGTCCCTGAAGCTTTCTTT.